These 29 T cell receptor beta chains share one sample of origin, sequenced in a study of blood T cell repertoires in COVID-19. The protocol was immunoSEQ multiplex PCR, while the TCRdb copy is restricted to in-frame clones and leaves out a portion. The data hold a few hundred thousand clones, with around 90% observed a single time. The specimen was peripheral blood. These receptors were taken from a middle-aged man with acute or convalescent COVID-19.

The chain is built from TRBV19 and TRBJ2-7; 8 bases align to TRBD2. In germline, CDR1 is LNHDA, CDR2 SQIVND (reference sequence). The CDR3 has 15 residues. The DNA for the CDR3 is TGTGCAGACAATAGCGGGAAGGACCTCTCCTACGAGCAGTACTTC. Its protein product is CADNSGKDLSYEQYF. Looking up the rest from reference TRBV19 and TRBJ2-7 gives the full variable domain: DGGITQSPKYLFRKEGQNVTLSCEQNLNHDAMYWYRQDPGQGLRLIYYSQIVNDFQKGDIAEGYSVSREKKESFPLTVTSAQKNPTAFYLCADNSGKDLSYEQYFGPGTRLTVT.

The rearrangement uses TRBV5-8 and TRBJ2-7, with TRBD2 matching 8 bases. The CDR3 length is 15 residues. With 0 bases clipped from V and 5 bases from J, the junction kept 7 bases outside the gene matches. CDR1 and CDR2 from the germline V gene are SGHTS and YDEGEE. The CDR3 region has the DNA TGTGCCAGCAGCTTGGTCCGGGAGGGCCCCCACGAGCAGTACTTC. Residues: CASSLVREGPHEQYF. The full variable domain, completed using reference TRBV5-8 and TRBJ2-7, is EAGVTQSPTHLIKTRGQQATLRCSPISGHTSVYWYQQALGLGLQFLLWYDEGEERNRGNFPPRFSGRQFPNYSSELNVNALELEDSALYLCASSLVREGPHEQYFGPGTRLTVT.

The chain links TRBV6-5 to TRBJ2-1; 10 positions agree with TRBD2. The CDR3 loop spans 14 amino acids. V lost 0 bases, J lost 13 bases, and 6 bases stayed unmatched. Germline CDR1 MNHEY, CDR2 SVGAGI. In DNA, the CDR3 is TGTGCCAGCAGTTACTCCGGACTAGCGGAAGGCCAGTTCTTC. This gives the protein CASSYSGLAEGQFF.

This clone was seen once. The chain couples TRBV18 to TRBJ1-3; D is undetermined. Germline lookup yields CDR1 KGHSH and CDR2 LQKENI. There are 14 residues in the CDR3. The ends were cut back, 6 bases at V and 0 bases at J, with 9 bases in the middle. The chain's CDR3 is CASSSGSSGNTIYF. CDR3 sequence (DNA): TGTGCCAGCTCGAGCGGAAGCTCTGGAAACACCATATATTTT.

This chain uses TRBV19 with TRBJ1-1; D is perhaps TRBD1 (5 bases). The CDR3 spans 14 residues. Germline lookup yields CDR1 LNHDA and CDR2 SQIVND (reference sequence). V dropped 1 base and J dropped 3 bases, with 9 bases sitting between them. The CDR3 DNA reads TGTGCCAGTAGTATAGTCGCGGGGGACACTGAAGCTTTCTTT. Translating it yields CASSIVAGDTEAFF.

CDR3 protein: CASSATGVFGYTF. As DNA, the CDR3 is TGTGCCAGCAGCGCGACAGGGGTCTTTGGCTACACCTTC. V gene TRBV11-2 combines with J gene TRBJ1-2, with TRBD1 matching 8 bases. Unmatched junction bases numbered 6, after V lost 5 bases and J lost 7 bases. The CDR3 sequence is 13 residues long. Germline loops: CDR1 SGHAT, CDR2 FQNNGV.

This clone showed up just once. This chain connects TRBV2 to TRBJ2-7; 7 nucleotides line up with TRBD1. V trimming: 1 base; J trimming: 4 bases; junction bases outside the gene matches: 4. The CDR3 extends over 14 amino acids. Germline CDR1 SNHLY, CDR2 FYNNEI. The CDR3 bases are TGTGCCAGCAGTGAAGGGACAGGATTTTACGAGCAGTACTTC. It is translated as CASSEGTGFYEQYF.

V and J are TRBV11-2 and TRBJ2-3, with D uncertain. Germline-derived CDR1 and CDR2 are SGHAT and FQNNGV. The CDR3 loop spans 15 amino acids. Trimming removed 1 base at V and 0 bases at J, with 8 bases between. CDR3 protein: CASSLVEVSTDTQYF. The DNA for the CDR3 is TGTGCCAGCAGCTTAGTCGAGGTCAGCACAGATACGCAGTATTTT.

The chain uses TRBV14 and TRBJ1-1, with D possibly TRBD1 on 6 matching bases. The germline V gene has CDR1 SGHDN and CDR2 FVKESK. The CDR3 is 12 residues long. With 4 bases removed from V and 7 bases from J, the gap between germline ends came to 10 bases. CDR3 in amino acids: CASSLQGYEAFF. DNA of the CDR3: TGTGCCAGCAGCCTACAGGGATATGAAGCTTTCTTT.

The chain couples TRBV5-4 to TRBJ2-7; 8 positions match TRBD1. This CDR3 is built from 15 residues. In germline, CDR1 is SGHNT, CDR2 YYREEE (reference sequence). V dropped 3 bases and J dropped 4; count of bases not matched to a gene: 9. CDR3 protein: CASSSGTGPVYEQYF. The DNA of the CDR3 is TGTGCCAGCAGCTCCGGGACAGGTCCTGTATACGAGCAGTACTTC.

The CDR3 DNA reads TGTGCCAGCAGCGGAAACAGGGATCAGCCCCAGCATTTT. It encodes CASSGNRDQPQHF. The chain couples TRBV11-1 to TRBJ1-5, with a weak D call TRBD1 (6 bases). The germline CDR1 and CDR2 sequences are SGHAT and FQDESV (reference sequence). CDR3 length: 13 amino acids. Trimming left V 5 bases short and J 5 bases short, with 10 bases between.

The CDR3 DNA follows: TGTGCCAGCAGCATCAGCGGGGGGGCATCCTACGAGCAGTACTTC. It encodes CASSISGGASYEQYF. V and J are TRBV7-2 and TRBJ2-7; 10 positions match TRBD2. The CDR3 covers 15 residues. The V and J ends lost 5 bases and 1 base, in that order; junction bases with no gene match: 5. Per germline, CDR1 SGHTA and CDR2 FQGNSA.

The CDR3 here is CASSAPGQGAAGELFF. DNA for the CDR3: TGTGCCAGCAGTGCGCCGGGACAGGGGGCGGCCGGGGAGCTGTTTTTT. This chain uses TRBV6-1 with TRBJ2-2, with TRBD1 identical over 12 bases. The junction had 6 bases not matched to a gene; V was cut back by 4 bases and J by 6 bases. From germline, CDR1 is MNHNS and CDR2 SASEGT. This CDR3 is built from 16 residues.

V and J are TRBV27 and TRBJ1-2; TRBD1 might be the D (5 bases). The CDR3 extends over 14 amino acids. The germline V gene encodes CDR1 MNHEY and CDR2 SMNVEV (reference sequence). Trimming pared 4 bases from V and 8 bases from J, leaving 17 bases between. The chain's CDR3 is CASSSFMGGSGYTF. In nucleotides, the CDR3 is TGTGCCAGCAGTTCCTTCATGGGGGGATCCGGCTACACCTTC.

Written as DNA, the CDR3 is TGCGCCAGCAGCCGAGAGTATAAAACCGGGGAGCTGTTTTTT. Translating gives CASSREYKTGELFF. This rearrangement joins TRBV4-3 to TRBJ2-2; D gene uncertain. This CDR3 has 14 amino acids. Deletions cut 4 bases from V and 5 bases from J, with 11 bases between. Germline CDR1 is LGHNA and CDR2 is YSLEER.

The J gene is TRBJ1-3, the V gene TRBV11-2, with D possibly being TRBD1 (5 bases). The CDR3 has 15 amino acids. Germline CDR1 is SGHAT and CDR2 is FQNNGV. V gave up 4 bases and J gave up 1 base, with 11 bases separating them. CDR3 loop: CASSSIKGSGNTIYF. The CDR3 nucleotides read TGTGCCAGCAGCTCCATTAAGGGGTCTGGAAACACCATATATTTT. The entire variable domain, with the rest obtained from reference TRBV11-2 and TRBJ1-3, is as follows: EAGVAQSPRYKIIEKRQSVAFWCNPISGHATLYWYQQILGQGPKLLIQFQNNGVVDDSQLPKDRFSAERLKGVDSTLKIQPAKLEDSAVYLCASSSIKGSGNTIYFGEGSWLTVV.

This chain links TRBV6-5 with TRBJ2-1; 7 bases match TRBD2. CDR1 is MNHEY, CDR2 SVGAGI, per germline. There are 14 residues in the CDR3. The V and J ends lost 2 bases and 10 bases, in that order; junction bases with no gene match: 8. The CDR3 reads CASSYLRLGGEQFF. For the CDR3, the DNA is TGTGCCAGCAGTTACCTCCGATTGGGGGGGGAGCAGTTCTTC.

J is TRBJ2-7 and V is TRBV20-1; D possibly corresponds to TRBD1 (5 bases). Trimming pared 3 bases from V and 3 bases from J, leaving 15 bases between. CDR1 is DFQATT, CDR2 SNEGSKA, per germline (reference sequence). CDR3 length: 14 amino acids. The DNA for the CDR3 is TGCAGTGCTAGTGGGGCAGGGAAGGACTACGAGCAGTACTTC. This sequence encodes CSASGAGKDYEQYF.

This chain joins TRBV11-1 and TRBJ1-6; no clear D. The CDR3 extends over 12 amino acids. Germline V gene data show CDR1 as SGHAT and CDR2 as FQDESV (reference sequence). Trimming removed 1 base from V and 15 bases from J, with 10 bases in between. The CDR3 DNA reads TGTGCCAGCAGCTTAGACGGACGGGGCCTCCACTTT. Amino acid sequence: CASSLDGRGLHF.

A remark on this clone: Other DNA sequences in the same sample also yield this CDR3. The rearrangement uses TRBV7-2 and TRBJ2-5, with 11 bases aligning to TRBD2. V trimming: 6 bases; J trimming: 4 bases; junction bases outside the gene matches: 7. There are 15 residues in the CDR3. Germline CDR1 is SGHTA and CDR2 is FQGNSA. Here the CDR3 reads CASSSLGLAGETQYF. CDR3 nucleotides: TGTGCCAGCAGTTCACTCGGACTAGCGGGAGAGACCCAGTACTTC. The variable domain in full, with the rest retrieved from reference TRBV7-2 and TRBJ2-5, is GAGVSQSPSNKVTEKGKDVELRCDPISGHTALYWYRQSLGQGLEFLIYFQGNSAPDKSGLPSDRFSAERTGGSVSTLTIQRTQQEDSAVYLCASSSLGLAGETQYFGPGTRLLVL.

This clone was detected a few times. This chain joins TRBV7-9 and TRBJ1-2; perhaps TRBD1 as D (6 bases). Per germline, CDR1 SEHNR and CDR2 FQNEAQ (reference sequence). The CDR3 length is 13 residues. Trimming took off 2 bases at V and 8 bases at J, with 12 bases between the two ends. The CDR3 nucleotides read TGTGCCAGCAGCTTAAGGACAGCTTCAGGCTACACCTTC. It translates to CASSLRTASGYTF.

V and J are TRBV27 and TRBJ1-1; D unresolved. The V end lost 2 bases, the J end lost 4 bases, and 8 bases lay between the germline ends. Germline V CDR1 and CDR2: MNHEY, SMNVEV (reference sequence). The CDR3 extends over 13 amino acids. CDR3 in DNA: TGTGCCAGCAGTTTAGGAGTTGGCACTGAAGCTTTCTTT. Protein: CASSLGVGTEAFF.

The chain joins TRBV18 to TRBJ1-1; TRBD1 might be the D (6 bases). Germline loops: CDR1 KGHSH, CDR2 LQKENI. The CDR3 is made up of 14 amino acids. With 2 bases removed from V and 4 bases from J, the gap between germline ends came to 11 bases. Here the CDR3 reads CASSPDAGATEAFF. DNA for the CDR3: TGTGCCAGCTCACCAGATGCAGGGGCCACTGAAGCTTTCTTT.

The chain couples TRBV6-1 to TRBJ1-1; D remains unclear. CDR3 size: 13 residues. Per the germline V gene, CDR1 is MNHNS and CDR2 is SASEGT. V lost 3 bases and J 1 base, leaving 6 bases between the germline ends. CDR3 nucleotides: TGTGCCAGCAGTGACGGGTGGAACACTGAAGCTTTCTTT. Translated: CASSDGWNTEAFF.

The chain has TRBV27 and TRBJ2-1; 7 bases agree with TRBD1. The V segment lost 3 bases and the J segment 3 bases; nucleotides outside the gene matches: 11. Germline-derived CDR1 and CDR2 are MNHEY and SMNVEV (reference sequence). This CDR3 region has 17 residues. The CDR3 sequence is CASSFHKLQGVYNEQFF. The CDR3, as DNA: TGTGCCAGCAGTTTCCACAAACTTCAGGGGGTCTACAATGAGCAGTTCTTC.

This rearrangement joins TRBV6-5 to TRBJ2-7; TRBD2 matches at 14 bases. The CDR3 runs 14 residues. V trimming: 5 bases; J trimming: 9 bases; junction bases outside the gene matches: 6. Germline values: CDR1 MNHEY, CDR2 SVGAGI. In DNA form, the CDR3 reads TGTGCCAGCAGTATGGGACTAGCGGGGGAAGTGCAGTACTTC. It is translated as CASSMGLAGEVQYF.

This clone was detected only once. The rearrangement joins TRBV19 to TRBJ1-2; 10 bases match TRBD1. Germline V gene sequence: CDR1 LNHDA, CDR2 SQIVND (reference sequence). This CDR3 is built from 15 residues. After removal of 5 bases from V and 4 bases from J, the junction contained 7 bases not matched to a gene. CDR3 nucleotides: TGTGCCAGTAGTTCTCAGGGACAGGGGCGCTATGGCTACACCTTC. As protein: CASSSQGQGRYGYTF.

V and J are TRBV25-1 and TRBJ2-5, with D perhaps matching TRBD2 (5 bases). V shed 2 bases and J shed 7 bases, with 11 bases lying between them. The CDR3 extends over 13 amino acids. Germline CDR1 and CDR2: MGHDK and SYGVNS. DNA for the CDR3: TGTGCCAGCAGTGAACGTGCGGGCGGGACCCAGTACTTC. The encoded protein is CASSERAGGTQYF.

Here the CDR3 DNA reads TGTGCCAGCAGCTCCGGGACAGGGACCTACGAGCAGTACTTC. Amino acids: CASSSGTGTYEQYF. The chain employs TRBV5-4 and TRBJ2-7, with 9 bases identical to TRBD1. J lost 2 bases, V lost 3 bases, and 3 bases had no gene match. CDR3 length equals 14 residues. CDR1 is SGHNT and CDR2 is YYREEE in the germline V gene (reference sequence).